The 30 T cell receptor beta chains below all came from one sample that was sequenced in a study of blood T cells in healthy people across ages. PCR was performed a second time for roughly 7 to 12 cycles using a sample-barcoded 5' primer and a J-beta primer mix. TCRdb reprocessed the 5' RACE reads with MiXCR, giving one entry per CDR3 protein. The data hold about 600,000 distinct CDR3 sequences, with around half observed a single time. Sequences were obtained from blood. These receptors all come from a man at least 80 years old in good health.

The chain combines TRBV7-2 with TRBJ2-1; a weak D match, TRBD2 (6 bases). V gave up 7 bases and J gave up 3 bases, with 16 bases separating them. From germline, CDR1 is SGHTA and CDR2 FQGNSA. This CDR3 has 15 residues. The CDR3 spells CASTLHSGGYNEQFF. The CDR3 DNA follows: TGTGCCAGCACCCTTCATAGCGGCGGCTACAATGAGCAGTTCTTC.

The chain links TRBV9 to TRBJ2-1, with D perhaps matching TRBD1 or TRBD2 (5 bases each). CDR3 length equals 17 residues. V dropped 4 bases and J dropped 5 bases, with 22 bases sitting between them. CDR1 SGDLS and CDR2 YYNGEE come from the germline V gene. The CDR3: CASSHSQTVGDNNEQFF. The CDR3, as DNA: TGTGCCAGCAGCCATAGCCAAACGGTGGGGGATAACAATGAGCAGTTCTTC.

At least ten counts were recorded for this clonotype. This may stem from a read error, because a much larger clone lies one nucleotide away. The V and J genes are TRBV6-6 and TRBJ2-7, with unresolved D. This CDR3 is built from 15 residues. Trimming stripped 2 bases from V and 7 bases from J, with 18 bases between. Germline V gives CDR1 MNHNY, CDR2 SVGAGI (reference sequence). The CDR3 nucleotides read TGTGCCAGCAGTTACGACCAGGTTGGGTTAGCTGAGCAGTACTTC. Amino acids: CASSYDQVGLAEQYF.

This clonotype was counted only a few times. The chain carries TRBV12-3 or TRBV12-4 and TRBJ2-5, with 7 bases aligning to TRBD1. J lost 1 base, V lost 8 bases, and 4 bases had no gene match. CDR3 length: 13 residues. DNA of the CDR3: TGTGCCAGCCAGAGACAGGGCCAAGAGACCCAGTACTTC. The encoded protein is CASQRQGQETQYF.

The gene calls are TRBV5-6 and TRBJ2-3; 14 bases map to TRBD2. V shed 7 bases and J 1 base; nucleotides not matched to a gene: 5. The CDR3 is 16 residues long. Germline V CDR1 and CDR2: SGHDT, YYEEEE. In nucleotides, the CDR3 is TGTGCCAGCGGGAAGACTAGCGGGAGGGGCACAGATACGCAGTATTTT. This codes for CASGKTSGRGTDTQYF.

V gene TRBV7-2 combines with J gene TRBJ2-5; 15 positions agree with TRBD2. Germline CDR1 is SGHTA and CDR2 is FQGNSA. CDR3 length: 16 amino acids. Trimming removed 4 bases from V and 4 bases from J; junction bases left unmatched: 4. The CDR3 DNA is TGTGCCAGCAGCTCACGGGGACTAGCGGGGGGAGAGACCCAGTACTTC. It translates to CASSSRGLAGGETQYF.

This clonotype was seen more than once but under ten times. The chain joins TRBV7-9 to TRBJ2-3; D unresolved. CDR3 length: 15 residues. The germline V gene encodes CDR1 SEHNR and CDR2 FQNEAQ (reference sequence). Trimming cost V 5 bases and J 0 bases, with 12 bases left between them. CDR3 region: CASSPDGGSTDTQYF. The CDR3 nucleotides are TGTGCCAGCAGCCCCGATGGCGGTAGCACAGATACGCAGTATTTT.

This clonotype was observed at least ten times. The chain is built from TRBV6-6 and TRBJ2-1, with 11 bases fitting TRBD2. Germline V lookup: CDR1 MNHNY, CDR2 SVGAGI (reference sequence). This CDR3 spans 16 amino acids. Trimming removed 5 bases from V and 7 bases from J; junction bases left unmatched: 10. The CDR3 DNA sequence: TGTGCCAGCAGTGGACAAACTAGCGGGAGTATAAATGAGCAGTTCTTC. Its translation is CASSGQTSGSINEQFF.

The rearrangement links TRBV29-1 to TRBJ2-7; D may correspond to TRBD1 or TRBD2 (5 bases each). The CDR3 extends over 15 amino acids. V was pared by 5 bases and J by 2 bases, with 19 bases between. Germline CDR1 reads SQVTM; CDR2 reads ANQGSEA. CDR3 nucleotides: TGCAGCGTTTCGGGACGGGGTTCTTCCACCTACGAGCAGTACTTC. Translated: CSVSGRGSSTYEQYF.

This clonotype was found many times. The V call is TRBV20-1, the J call TRBJ1-2; unclear D gene. This CDR3 has 15 residues. Germline V gene data show CDR1 as DFQATT and CDR2 as SNEGSKA (reference sequence). V was shortened by 4 bases and J by 3 bases, with 18 bases between the two germline ends. The CDR3 sequence: CSAKPPDGRYYGYTF. In DNA, the CDR3 is TGCAGTGCTAAACCCCCCGACGGCCGTTACTATGGCTACACCTTC.

This clonotype was picked up a small number of times. The chain links TRBV3-1 to TRBJ2-3, with TRBD2 identical over 11 bases. CDR1 LGHDT and CDR2 YNNKEL come from the germline V gene (reference sequence). The CDR3 is 15 residues long. Germline trimming cut 4 bases from V and 9 bases from J; bases unmatched to any gene: 9. The chain's CDR3 is CASSPGTSGIETQYF. The CDR3 DNA sequence: TGTGCCAGCAGCCCGGGGACTAGCGGTATCGAGACGCAGTATTTT.

This chain joins TRBV5-1 and TRBJ1-1; D is uncertain. Germline-derived CDR1 and CDR2 are SGHRS and YFSETQ. The V gene lost 4 bases and the J gene lost 0 bases, with 13 bases spanning the gap. CDR3 length: 15 residues. CDR3 DNA sequence: TGCGCCAGCAGCAACCCAATAGAGATGAACACTGAAGCTTTCTTT. It encodes CASSNPIEMNTEAFF.

The genes are TRBV4-1 and TRBJ2-5, with 8 bases lining up with TRBD2. The CDR3 runs 16 residues. Trimming removed 0 bases from V and 5 bases from J; junction bases left unmatched: 8. The V gene's germline CDR1 is MGHRA and CDR2 YSYEKL. The CDR3 reads CASSQDGLAGWETQYF. CDR3 bases: TGCGCCAGCAGCCAAGATGGACTAGCCGGCTGGGAGACCCAGTACTTC.

There are a few counts of this clonotype. V and J are TRBV2 and TRBJ2-7; D gene uncertain. Germline V CDR1 and CDR2: SNHLY, FYNNEI. This CDR3 spans 16 amino acids. Trimming pared 2 bases from V and 1 base from J, leaving 15 bases between. The CDR3 DNA reads TGTGCCAGCAGTGAATCTCGACCCCCTGGGTCCTACGAGCAGTACTTC. This sequence encodes CASSESRPPGSYEQYF.

At least ten counts were recorded for this clonotype. The rearrangement uses TRBV6-6 and TRBJ2-7; D gene uncertain. In germline, CDR1 is MNHNY, CDR2 SVGAGI (reference sequence). CDR3 length equals 14 residues. V shed 4 bases and J shed 2 bases, with 12 bases lying between them. CDR3 sequence: CASSSRVNTYEQYF. The CDR3 DNA is TGTGCCAGCAGTTCCCGGGTTAATACCTACGAGCAGTACTTC.

The chain combines TRBV4-3 with TRBJ1-2; 7 nucleotides match TRBD1. Looked up from germline, CDR1 is LGHNA and CDR2 is YSLEER. With V trimmed by 3 bases and J by 4 bases, 8 bases remained unmatched. The CDR3 has 15 amino acids. Here the CDR3 reads CASSQVGTEVYGYTF. The CDR3 DNA reads TGCGCCAGCAGCCAGGTCGGGACAGAAGTCTATGGCTACACCTTC.

Comments on this clonotype: Being one base from a much bigger clone, this may be a read error. The rearrangement links TRBV20-1 to TRBJ2-1; D might be TRBD2 (5 bases). The end of the DNA fits TRBJ2-7 better, so the J call may be wrong. The CDR3 totals 14 residues. Germline assignment: CDR1 DFQATT and CDR2 SNEGSKA (reference sequence). Here the CDR3 DNA reads TGCAGTGCTGAGAAAGCGGCCTCCTACAATGAGCAGTACTTC. Amino acid sequence: CSAEKAASYNEQYF.

V is TRBV15 and J is TRBJ2-3; D is perhaps TRBD1 (5 bases). Germline assignment: CDR1 LNHNV and CDR2 YYDKDF (reference sequence). Trimming left V 2 bases short and J 2 bases short, with 20 bases between. The CDR3 extends over 18 amino acids. The CDR3 sequence: CATSRNSRSRGNTDTQYF. CDR3 in DNA: TGTGCCACCAGCAGAAATAGTAGGAGTAGGGGAAACACAGATACGCAGTATTTT.

This sequence joins TRBV12-3 or TRBV12-4 and TRBJ1-2; TRBD1 matches at 7 bases. The CDR3 has 14 amino acids. V shed 5 bases, J shed 7 bases, and the junction held 10 bases outside the gene matches. CDR3 in DNA: TGTGCCAGCAGTCTCAGACAGGGCGGGGGTGGCTACACCTTC. It yields the protein CASSLRQGGGGYTF.

This chain uses TRBV6-2 or TRBV6-3 with TRBJ2-1; the match to TRBD2 covers 9 bases. The V gene end was trimmed by 2 bases and the J gene end by 12 bases; junction bases not matched to a gene: 11. Germline V CDR1 and CDR2: MNHEY, SVGEGT. The CDR3 totals 15 residues. CDR3 DNA: TGTGCCAGCAGTTACCAGGCGGGAGGGGGCTTCGGGCAGTTCTTC. Its protein is CASSYQAGGGFGQFF.

In its sample, this clonotype was seen a few times. V gene TRBV10-3 combines with J gene TRBJ1-2, with unresolved D. The CDR3 sequence is 13 residues long. V shed 0 bases and J shed 5 bases, with 7 bases lying between them. The germline V gene has CDR1 ENHRY and CDR2 SYGVKD. In DNA form, the CDR3 reads TGTGCCATCAGTGAGTCGAAAGGGTATGGCTACACCTTC. Protein sequence: CAISESKGYGYTF.

In this sample, this clonotype turned up many times. The chain joins TRBV7-2 to TRBJ2-1; D uncertain. The CDR3 covers 12 residues. V lost 3 bases, J lost 7 bases, and 7 bases lay in between. Per the germline V gene, CDR1 is SGHTA and CDR2 is FQGNSA. The CDR3, as DNA: TGTGCCAGCAGCTTTGGATTGAATGAGCAGTTCTTC. Translating gives CASSFGLNEQFF.

This clonotype was found many times. The J gene is TRBJ2-7, the V gene TRBV6-6; 7 bases are a match to TRBD1. Germline CDR1 and CDR2: MNHNY and SVGAGI (reference sequence). The CDR3 totals 15 residues. The V segment lost 6 bases and the J segment 1 base; nucleotides outside the gene matches: 9. For the CDR3, the DNA is TGTGCCAGCAGGACATTAGGGACAGTATCCTACGAGCAGTACTTC. Amino acid sequence: CASRTLGTVSYEQYF.

The V and J genes are TRBV13 and TRBJ2-3; D not certain. CDR1 and CDR2 from the germline V gene are PRHDT and FYEKMQ (reference sequence). Trimming cost V 3 bases and J 7 bases, with 8 bases left between them. This CDR3 is 12 amino acids long. The DNA of the CDR3 is TGTGCCAGCAGCTTTCAGGATAATACGCAGTATTTT. Translated: CASSFQDNTQYF.

The chain links TRBV27 to TRBJ2-4; a weak D match, TRBD1 (6 bases). The J call may be in error: the DNA end matches TRBJ2-7 better. Germline V gene sequence: CDR1 MNHEY, CDR2 SMNVEV (reference sequence). This CDR3 contains 16 residues. The CDR3 is CASSPAPGHLSYEQYF. The DNA of the CDR3 is TGTGCCAGCAGTCCCGCCCCGGGACACCTCTCCTACGAGCAGTACTTC.

The genes are TRBV21-1 and TRBJ1-5; the table names TRBD1, a call not compared with the DNA. TRBV21-1 constitutes a pseudogene. CDR3 size: 15 residues. CDR3 bases: TGTGCCAGCAGCATCGGGACAGGGGGTCTTCAGCCCCAGCATTTT. Protein sequence: CASSIGTGGLQPQHF.

V usage is TRBV2 and J usage is TRBJ2-1, with no clear D. Germline V gene sequence: CDR1 SNHLY, CDR2 FYNNEI. Trimming cost V 1 base and J 7 bases, with 11 bases left between them. This CDR3 contains 14 residues. The CDR3 sequence: CASSEGPSSNEQFF. The CDR3 bases are TGTGCCAGCAGTGAAGGCCCTTCGTCTAATGAGCAGTTCTTC.

As regards this clonotype: An end of the junction does not agree with germline; a read error may underlie this. V and J are TRBV6-5 and TRBJ2-1; 8 bases match TRBD1. The CDR3 has 14 residues. Per the germline V gene, CDR1 is MNHEY and CDR2 is SVGAGI. The CDR3 coding sequence is TGTGCCAGCAGGGACAGGGTCGGATACAGTGAGCAGTTCTTC. It yields the protein CASRDRVGYSEQFF.

The chain recombines TRBV7-2 with TRBJ1-1; D ambiguous. CDR1 and CDR2 (germline): SGHTA, FQGNSA. The CDR3 sequence is 13 residues long. Trimming took 4 bases from V and 1 from J, leaving 7 bases between them. The CDR3 here is CASSSDQNTEAFF. The CDR3 DNA sequence: TGTGCCAGCAGCTCGGACCAGAACACTGAAGCTTTCTTT. The variable domain in full, completed from reference TRBV7-2 and TRBJ1-1, reads GAGVSQSPSNKVTEKGKDVELRCDPISGHTALYWYRQSLGQGLEFLIYFQGNSAPDKSGLPSDRFSAERTGGSVSTLTIQRTQQEDSAVYLCASSSDQNTEAFFGQGTRLTVV.

The V and J genes are TRBV29-1 and TRBJ1-2, with 8 bases that match TRBD1. J gave up 6 bases and V 4 bases, and 7 bases lay outside the gene matches. Germline assignment: CDR1 SQVTM and CDR2 ANQGSEA. CDR3 length: 13 residues. The CDR3 coding sequence is TGCAGCGTTGTGGGACACAGGGGGGATGGCTACACCTTC. Residues: CSVVGHRGDGYTF.